This is a list of T cell receptor beta chains from one sample in a study of beta chain features in type 1 diabetes. Clones were read by immunoSEQ multiplex PCR, and TCRdb kept only the in-frame ones, dropping some. The table has about 270,000 clones, about 13% seen once; the top ten hold 0.017%. The sequencing input was naive CD4+ T cells from blood. The origin of the receptors is a man aged 25 to 45 with type 1 diabetes. Both conserved end residues are part of each CDR3.

j_call,v_call,cdr3_aa
TRBJ2-7,TRBV18,CASSPSGGRYEQYF
TRBJ1-2,TRBV15,CATSYRQGGYGYTF
TRBJ1-5,TRBV18,CASSPQQGNQPQHF
TRBJ2-3,TRBV18,CASITGSTDTQYF
TRBJ2-3,TRBV7-2,CASSLTSGTYTGYF
TRBJ1-1,TRBV7-6,CASSLGTGVTEAFF
TRBJ2-4,TRBV28,CASRQGSAKNIQYF
TRBJ2-5,TRBV7-9,CASSRRGRGDQYF
TRBJ2-7,TRBV7-3,CASSLRAGASYEQYF
TRBJ2-6,TRBV13,CASSLVEESSGANVLTF
TRBJ2-4,TRBV2,CASSVTSGIAQYF
TRBJ1-2,TRBV7-2,CASSLAGLGYTF
TRBJ1-3,TRBV30,CACSQSGNTIYF
TRBJ2-1,TRBV7-8,CASSLAGTSGRRQFF
TRBJ2-1,TRBV28,CASPPSGRAGSEQFF
TRBJ2-7,TRBV2,CATTGTGTYEQYF
TRBJ1-4,TRBV6-1,CASSELRGFYEKLFF
TRBJ2-7,TRBV5-1,CASSRQDGYEQYF
TRBJ1-2,TRBV7-2,CASSPGPTNYGYTF
TRBJ1-5,TRBV28,CASSSGQGDQPQHF
TRBJ2-1,TRBV2,CASSEVSSAYNEQFF
TRBJ2-2,TRBV5-1,CASSPTRTGDTGELFF
TRBJ2-7,TRBV5-1,CASSYTGTSKGSEQYF
TRBJ2-7,TRBV30,CAWSVPRLSAYEQYF
TRBJ1-5,TRBV11-2,CASSFGVNQPQHF
TRBJ1-5,TRBV2,CASLTGGIRYQPQHF
TRBJ2-1,TRBV18,CASSPQGSSYNEQFF
TRBJ2-7,TRBV20-1,CSARQDYEQYF
TRBJ2-7,TRBV5-1,CASRVGGNTYEQYF
TRBJ1-2,TRBV2,CASSPGQGAKGYTF
TRBJ2-7,TRBV27,CASSLSGRASYEQYF
TRBJ2-7,TRBV28,CASSLYQGVSSYEQYF
TRBJ2-3,TRBV5-1,CASSLGGLAGRDTQYF
TRBJ2-2,TRBV6-5,CASSVRWTGELFF
TRBJ2-4,TRBV21-1,CASSKAAGGLLLAKNIQYF
TRBJ1-1,TRBV7-8,CASSSTPPEGAFF
TRBJ2-1,TRBV6-5,CASSYSLQSYNEQFF
TRBJ1-5,TRBV5-5,CASSPGRDQPQHF
TRBJ2-7,TRBV29-1,CSVGPGKRDEQYF
TRBJ1-5,TRBV15,CATSPTRRQPQHF
TRBJ2-3,TRBV20-1,CSARVADTQYF
TRBJ1-1,TRBV19,CASDRGLSSRNTEAFF
TRBJ2-1,TRBV11-3,CASSASSGRINEQFF
TRBJ2-7,TRBV27,CASSPGDRAYEQYF
TRBJ2-5,TRBV7-2,CASSQRLAGWETQYF
TRBJ2-5,TRBV18,CASSPSPQGGRETQYF